This T cell receptor (beta chain) derives from a study of cytomegalovirus exposure and HLA in healthy donors. Regarding donors, all were healthy bone marrow donors. Study-wide results and caveats: Later analysis identified 16,951 TCR beta sequences associated with HLA alleles, using a false discovery rate threshold of 0.05. Across donors, sequencing depth was assumed by presence/absence analyses to be roughly uniform.

Use of 60 Vbeta and 13 Jbeta primers characterized the PCR. Study processing details: Later analysis identified approximately 88 million unique TCR beta chains, about 12 million shared. Some clones are missing from TCRdb's copy, which holds only in-frame ones; the method was immunoSEQ multiplex PCR. V, J and clone size were drawn from that table, and D and trimming were deduced from the DNA. Of approximately 110,000 clones detected, approximately 78% appear once; the ten largest clones hold roughly 23%. Regarding this clone: Its antigen is unidentified.

With 0 bases clipped from V and 3 bases from J, the junction kept 10 bases outside the gene matches. CDR3 length: 17 amino acids. From germline, CDR1 is SGHNT and CDR2 YYREEE (reference sequence). The source material was PBMCs. This sequence originates from a young man in good health and CMV-seropositive. The chain joins TRBV5-4 to TRBJ2-7; 9 positions match TRBD1. CDR3 protein: CASSLDGGQGSFYEQYF. The CDR3 coding sequence is TGTGCCAGCAGCTTGGACGGCGGACAGGGGAGCTTCTACGAGCAGTACTTC.